The 26 T cell receptor beta chains below come from one sample, sequenced in a study of radiotherapy plus CTLA-4 blockade in lung cancer. Assay: immunoSEQ multiplex PCR; the TCRdb copy retains only in-frame clones and omits some. The sample shows fewer than 70,000 clones, roughly 78% of them seen only once. The starting material was peripheral blood, obtained from a patient treated with radiotherapy plus ipilimumab. The source is a human donor with non-small cell lung cancer who had a complete response to radiotherapy plus ipilimumab.

This chain joins TRBV9 and TRBJ2-5, with 14 nucleotides matching TRBD2. The CDR3 has 16 residues. Germline CDR1 SGDLS, CDR2 YYNGEE. V was pared by 3 bases and J by 5 bases, with 6 bases of the junction left unmatched. DNA of the CDR3: TGTGCCAGCAGCGCGACTAGCGGGGGGGCCGGGGAGACCCAGTACTTC. Translating it yields CASSATSGGAGETQYF.

This chain links TRBV6-5 with TRBJ1-1, with no clear D. The germline gives CDR1 MNHEY, CDR2 SVGAGI. This CDR3 has 15 amino acids. Between the trimmed V and J ends, which lost 5 bases and 1 base, there was a span of 14 bases. CDR3 in DNA: TGTGCCAGCAGTCTCGGAAGTCTTGGGAACACTGAAGCTTTCTTT. Protein sequence: CASSLGSLGNTEAFF.

The V and J genes are TRBV29-1 and TRBJ2-1, with 9 bases fitting TRBD2. The J segment lost 9 bases and the V segment lost 2 bases, leaving 8 bases of the junction unmatched. There are 14 residues in the CDR3. CDR1 and CDR2 (germline): SQVTM, ANQGSEA. The CDR3 DNA is TGCAGCGTTGAATCGTCGACTAGCGGTACTGAGCAGTTCTTC. It encodes CSVESSTSGTEQFF.

The gene calls are TRBV4-1 and TRBJ2-7, with TRBD2 matching over 10 bases. The J segment lost 5 bases and the V segment lost 3 bases, leaving 7 bases of the junction unmatched. Germline V gene sequence: CDR1 MGHRA, CDR2 YSYEKL. The CDR3 runs to 15 residues. The CDR3 region has the DNA TGCGCCAGCAGCCAGGGACTAGCGCCCCGGGACGAGCAGTACGTC. The encoded protein is CASSQGLAPRDEQYV.

The chain has TRBV9 and TRBJ1-6; D remains unclear. Trimming pared 4 bases from V and 5 bases from J, leaving 13 bases between. Germline V gene lookup returns CDR1 SGDLS and CDR2 YYNGEE. The CDR3 sequence is 15 residues long. Here the CDR3 reads CASSTGRNHNSPLHF. The CDR3 DNA sequence: TGTGCCAGCAGCACGGGGAGAAATCATAATTCACCCCTCCACTTT. Full variable domain (outside the CDR3, taken from reference TRBV9 and TRBJ1-6): DSGVTQTPKHLITATGQRVTLRCSPRSGDLSVYWYQQSLDQGLQFLIQYYNGEERAKGNILERFSAQQFPDLHSELNLSSLELGDSALYFCASSTGRNHNSPLHFGNGTRLTVT.

Only a few counts were recorded for this clone. The chain carries TRBV19 and TRBJ1-5; D not certain. The CDR3 is 14 residues long. CDR1 and CDR2 (germline): LNHDA, SQIVND (reference sequence). The ends were cut back, 5 bases at V and 1 base at J, with 9 bases in the middle. CDR3 amino acids: CASSLGWSNQPQHF. CDR3 bases: TGTGCCAGTAGTCTGGGTTGGAGCAATCAGCCCCAGCATTTT.

The chain carries TRBV5-1 and TRBJ2-7; 15 bases align to TRBD2. V gave up 4 bases and J gave up 0 bases; unmatched junction bases: 5. This CDR3 spans 17 amino acids. CDR1 and CDR2 from the germline V gene are SGHRS and YFSETQ. CDR3 in amino acids: CASSRTSGGASSYEQYF. The CDR3 DNA reads TGCGCCAGCAGCCGGACTAGCGGGGGGGCGAGCTCCTACGAGCAGTACTTC.

The V call is TRBV30, the J call TRBJ2-1; 13 bases map to TRBD2. After removal of 7 bases from V and 9 bases from J, the junction contained 9 bases not matched to a gene. The CDR3 loop spans 14 amino acids. Germline CDR1 reads GTSNPN; CDR2 reads SVGIG (reference sequence). The DNA of the CDR3 is TGTGCCTCCTCACTAGCGGGGGGGCTTGGTGAGCAGTTCTTC. Its protein is CASSLAGGLGEQFF.

The V and J genes are TRBV7-2 and TRBJ2-6; possible D gene TRBD2, 6 bases. V was cut by 1 base and J by 2 bases, with 6 bases left in between. The CDR3 consists of 15 residues. Germline values: CDR1 SGHTA, CDR2 FQGNSA. CDR3 residues: CASSLGGAGANVLTF. The CDR3 DNA reads TGTGCCAGCAGCTTAGGGGGGGCTGGGGCCAACGTCCTGACTTTC.

The J gene is TRBJ2-7, the V gene TRBV4-1; possibly TRBD2 for D (7 bases). Trimming removed 3 bases from V and 5 bases from J, with 14 bases in between. Germline CDR1 is MGHRA and CDR2 is YSYEKL. The CDR3 has 14 amino acids. In DNA form, the CDR3 reads TGCGCCAGCAGCCAGGAGGGAGGGGGGCACGAGCAGTACGTC. As protein: CASSQEGGGHEQYV.

The rearrangement uses TRBV9 and TRBJ1-1, with D hard to call. The germline V gene encodes CDR1 SGDLS and CDR2 YYNGEE. Trimming removed 3 bases from V and 0 bases from J, with 12 bases in between. This CDR3 spans 15 amino acids. The CDR3 is CASSAGTEMNTEAFF. CDR3 nucleotides: TGTGCCAGCAGCGCTGGAACAGAGATGAACACTGAAGCTTTCTTT.

A few counts support this clone. The gene calls are TRBV10-3 and TRBJ2-2, with D hard to call. Trimming pared 3 bases from V and 4 bases from J, leaving 12 bases between. The CDR3 totals 15 residues. Germline loops: CDR1 ENHRY, CDR2 SYGVKD. The CDR3 DNA reads as TGTGCCATCAGTGACCGAACTCCAAGCACCGGGGAGCTGTTTTTT. Amino acid sequence: CAISDRTPSTGELFF.

The J gene is TRBJ2-2, the V gene TRBV5-1, with TRBD2 matching over 11 bases. CDR3 length: 17 amino acids. V shed 6 bases and J 1 base; nucleotides not matched to a gene: 8. Germline V lookup: CDR1 SGHRS, CDR2 YFSETQ. In nucleotides, the CDR3 is TGCGCCAGCACCCACTCGACTAGCGGGGTGAACACCGGGGAGCTGTTTTTT. The encoded protein is CASTHSTSGVNTGELFF.

V and J are TRBV9 and TRBJ1-2, with unresolved D. Germline V lookup: CDR1 SGDLS, CDR2 YYNGEE. CDR3 length: 14 residues. V was cut by 3 bases and J by 5 bases, with 14 bases left in between. The CDR3 region has the DNA TGTGCCAGCAGCGAGGGTCCTGGATTTTATGGCTACACCTTC. Its protein is CASSEGPGFYGYTF.

The chain links TRBV16 to TRBJ1-1; D gene unclear. V lost 3 bases to trimming and J lost 1 base, with 6 bases between them. In germline, CDR1 is KGHSY, CDR2 FQNENV. CDR3 size: 13 residues. CDR3 in amino acids: CASSQAPNTEAFF. Here the CDR3 DNA reads TGTGCCAGCAGCCAGGCCCCGAACACTGAAGCTTTCTTT.

The table lists this clone with a few counts. This sample also contains other DNA sequences that code for the same CDR3. The chain combines TRBV5-1 with TRBJ1-1; no clear D. This CDR3 comprises 15 residues. Germline V gene sequence: CDR1 SGHRS, CDR2 YFSETQ. Trimming took off 4 bases at V and 1 base at J, with 14 bases between the two ends. In DNA, the CDR3 is TGCGCCAGCAGCCTCGAAGGAGGGAAGAACACTGAAGCTTTCTTT. Its translation: CASSLEGGKNTEAFF.

The chain joins TRBV10-2 to TRBJ2-2; a weak D match, TRBD1 (5 bases). The CDR3 spans 14 residues. The V and J ends lost 4 bases and 9 bases respectively, with 15 bases between them. Germline-derived CDR1 and CDR2 are WSHSY and SAAADI. This CDR3 reads CASSAGRGSRELFF. In DNA form, the CDR3 reads TGCGCCAGCAGTGCAGGGCGTGGGTCTCGGGAGCTGTTTTTT.

The V call is TRBV18, the J call TRBJ1-2; D perhaps matches TRBD1 (6 bases). CDR1 and CDR2 (germline): KGHSH, LQKENI. This CDR3 is 15 amino acids long. V was pared by 3 bases and J by 1 base, with 12 bases between. The CDR3 nucleotides are TGTGCCAGCTCACCCGACAGGAGCATTAACTATGGCTACACCTTC. It is translated as CASSPDRSINYGYTF.

This chain connects TRBV14 to TRBJ1-1; 8 nucleotides line up with TRBD1. After removal of 4 bases from V and 6 bases from J, the junction contained 10 bases not matched to a gene. This CDR3 has 15 amino acids. In germline, CDR1 is SGHDN, CDR2 FVKESK. CDR3 sequence: CASSRTQGASAEAFF. The CDR3 DNA reads as TGTGCCAGCAGCCGAACCCAGGGGGCCAGCGCTGAAGCTTTCTTT.

This chain links TRBV6-5 with TRBJ1-3; possibly TRBD1 for D (5 bases). This CDR3 region has 15 residues. Germline V gene lookup returns CDR1 MNHEY and CDR2 SVGAGI. Trimming cost V 6 bases and J 7 bases, with 19 bases left between them. CDR3 sequence: CASSRSAGRWNTIYF. The CDR3 nucleotides are TGTGCCAGCAGCCGTTCTGCAGGGAGGTGGAACACCATATATTTT.

The V call is TRBV19, the J call TRBJ1-5; the match to TRBD1 covers 7 bases. Per germline, CDR1 LNHDA and CDR2 SQIVND (reference sequence). Germline trimming cut 6 bases from V and 1 base from J; bases unmatched to any gene: 3. CDR3 length: 14 residues. The CDR3 DNA reads TGTGCCAGTAGAGGGGGCTCCAGCAATCAGCCCCAGCATTTT. Translating it yields CASRGGSSNQPQHF.

This clone was seen more than once but under ten times. V is TRBV6-5 and J is TRBJ2-2; tentative D call: TRBD1 (6 bases). Germline V gene sequence: CDR1 MNHEY, CDR2 SVGAGI. Trimming stripped 2 bases from V and 0 bases from J, with 10 bases between. This CDR3 contains 16 residues. The CDR3 region has the DNA TGTGCCAGCAGTTACAGGACAGAAACGAACACCGGGGAGCTGTTTTTT. Protein: CASSYRTETNTGELFF.

The rearrangement joins TRBV19 to TRBJ1-2; D gene unclear. Looked up from germline, CDR1 is LNHDA and CDR2 is SQIVND (reference sequence). V was clipped by 3 bases and J by 8 bases, with 7 bases between them. This CDR3 is built from 11 residues. DNA for the CDR3: TGTGCCAGTAGTATCTTTGAGGGCTACACCTTC. Residues: CASSIFEGYTF. Full variable domain (outside the CDR3, taken from reference TRBV19 and TRBJ1-2): DGGITQSPKYLFRKEGQNVTLSCEQNLNHDAMYWYRQDPGQGLRLIYYSQIVNDFQKGDIAEGYSVSREKKESFPLTVTSAQKNPTAFYLCASSIFEGYTFGSGTRLTVV.

The chain joins TRBV6-6 to TRBJ2-1, with D unclear. CDR3 length equals 15 residues. Between the trimmed V and J ends, which lost 3 bases and 9 bases, there was a span of 18 bases. Germline CDR1 and CDR2: MNHNY and SVGAGI (reference sequence). The CDR3 is CASSYMDHSGREQFF. The CDR3 DNA sequence: TGTGCCAGCAGTTATATGGACCACTCCGGCCGTGAGCAGTTCTTC.

This clone was picked up a small number of times. This chain connects TRBV7-6 to TRBJ2-2, with 14 bases fitting TRBD2. The ends lost 6 bases at V and 1 base at J; junction bases unmatched: 7. This CDR3 contains 18 residues. Germline CDR1 and CDR2: SGHVS and FNYEAQ. For the CDR3, the DNA is TGTGCCAGCAGATTTACCGGGACTAGCGGGAGGAACACCGGGGAGCTGTTTTTT. It specifies CASRFTGTSGRNTGELFF.

The rearrangement uses TRBV19 and TRBJ2-5; a weak D match, TRBD2 (6 bases). The CDR3 is 15 residues long. CDR1 and CDR2 from the germline V gene are LNHDA and SQIVND (reference sequence). V was clipped by 9 bases and J by 1 base, with 18 bases between them. The CDR3 DNA reads as TGTGCCAGCTCCCGCCCGGGACTGTTCCAAGAGACCCAGTACTTC. Translating gives CASSRPGLFQETQYF.